Presented here are 32 T cell receptor beta chains from one specimen sequenced in a study of metastatic and nonmetastatic thyroid tumors. TCRdb called clones again from the PCR reads with MiXCR. The table shows approximately 7,000 clones, with approximately 40% occurring only once. Nobody among the patients had been given any treatment before thyroid surgery. Sequences were obtained from tumor tissue. The receptors were sampled from a female donor with papillary thyroid cancer or a benign thyroid nodule (not recorded which). Some clones in this sample may be carry-over from other donors' samples.

By sample share, this clone is medium-sized. The rearrangement uses TRBV30 and TRBJ2-1; 7 bases match TRBD1. Germline values: CDR1 GTSNPN, CDR2 SVGIG (reference sequence). V lost 1 base to trimming and J lost 4 bases; unmatched junction nucleotides: 7. The CDR3 runs 15 residues. CDR3 protein: CAWSAGTVVYNEQFF. The CDR3 DNA sequence: TGTGCCTGGAGTGCAGGGACAGTAGTTTACAATGAGCAGTTCTTC.

This chain connects TRBV19 to TRBJ2-1; 8 nucleotides line up with TRBD1. Per germline, CDR1 LNHDA and CDR2 SQIVND (reference sequence). Trimming at V came to 4 bases and at J to 7 bases, leaving 9 bases not matched to a gene. The CDR3 extends over 15 amino acids. CDR3 coding DNA: TGTGCCAGTAGTAGGGGGGCAGGGGGCACGAATGAGCAGTTCTTC. This gives the protein CASSRGAGGTNEQFF.

On this clone: The junction shows a germline mismatch at one end, possibly a read error. This chain connects TRBV7-3 to TRBJ2-1, with D uncertain. Germline loops: CDR1 SGHTA, CDR2 FQGTGA. The length of the CDR3 is 13 residues. This CDR3 reads CASSITVYNEHFF. The CDR3 coding sequence is TGTGCCAGCAGCATAACGGTTTACAATGAGCATTTCTTC. Complete variable domain (other parts from reference TRBV7-3 and TRBJ2-1): GAGVSQTPSNKVTEKGKYVELRCDPISGHTALYWYRQSLGQGPEFLIYFQGTGAADDSGLPNDRFFAVRPEGSVSTLKIQRTERGDSAVYLCASSITVYNEHFFGPGTRLTVL.

The chain uses TRBV20-1 and TRBJ2-7; 10 bases agree with TRBD1. This CDR3 contains 12 residues. V lost 6 bases, J lost 5 bases, and 4 bases stayed unmatched. Germline V gives CDR1 DFQATT, CDR2 SNEGSKA (reference sequence). This CDR3 is CSARTGGHEQYF. CDR3 nucleotides: TGCAGTGCGAGGACAGGGGGGCACGAGCAGTACTTC.

This chain uses TRBV20-1 with TRBJ2-7, with 7 bases that match TRBD1. With V trimmed by 3 bases and J by 1 base, 15 bases remained unmatched. This CDR3 contains 17 residues. CDR1 is DFQATT and CDR2 is SNEGSKA in the germline V gene (reference sequence). The CDR3 bases are TGCAGTGCTAGTAGAGTTTCATCGCAGGGGGTTTCCTACGAGCAGTACTTC. Its translation: CSASRVSSQGVSYEQYF.

This chain joins TRBV7-2 and TRBJ1-5; D is uncertain. The germline V and J ends were trimmed by 1 base and 7 bases, with 14 bases remaining between them. The CDR3 is 15 amino acids. Germline values: CDR1 SGHTA, CDR2 FQGNSA. CDR3: CASSLDPSGGQPQHF. Written as DNA, the CDR3 is TGTGCCAGCAGCTTAGACCCCTCAGGAGGGCAGCCCCAGCATTTT.

There are a few counts of this clone. The V and J genes are TRBV7-2 and TRBJ2-7; 7 bases are a match to TRBD2. J gave up 5 bases and V 2 bases, and 9 bases lay outside the gene matches. Per the germline V gene, CDR1 is SGHTA and CDR2 is FQGNSA. The CDR3 is made up of 15 amino acids. In DNA, the CDR3 is TGTGCCAGCAGCTTACAGGTCGGGAGGATGAACGAGCAGTACTTC. This translates into CASSLQVGRMNEQYF.

The rearrangement joins TRBV5-5 to TRBJ1-5; D unclear. The CDR3 covers 14 residues. V gave up 5 bases and J gave up 4 bases, with 13 bases separating them. Germline assignment: CDR1 SGHKS and CDR2 YYEKEE (reference sequence). DNA for the CDR3: TGTGCCAGCAGTTTGCGTGATGGGAATCAGCCCCAGCATTTT. This encodes CASSLRDGNQPQHF.

This clone was seen a few times. V is TRBV19 and J is TRBJ2-4, with D possibly being TRBD1 or TRBD2 (6 bases each). This CDR3 has 15 residues. V lost 3 bases, J lost 5 bases, and 14 bases lay in between. Germline V lookup: CDR1 LNHDA, CDR2 SQIVND (reference sequence). CDR3 amino acids: CASSMGGRGQNIQYF. The CDR3 DNA sequence: TGTGCCAGTAGTATGGGAGGCAGGGGTCAAAACATTCAGTACTTC.

This clone was observed a handful of times. The chain links TRBV28 to TRBJ1-2, with 10 positions matching TRBD1. V shed 5 bases and J 2 bases; nucleotides not matched to a gene: 5. The CDR3 extends over 15 amino acids. The germline V gene encodes CDR1 MDHEN and CDR2 SYDVKM. CDR3 region: CASSPPGQGNYGYTF. Here the CDR3 DNA reads TGTGCCAGCAGTCCGCCGGGACAGGGGAACTATGGCTACACCTTC.

A few counts support this clone. The rearrangement joins TRBV28 to TRBJ1-3; TRBD1 matches 10 bases. Unmatched junction bases numbered 6, after V lost 7 bases and J lost 0 bases. This CDR3 has 16 amino acids. Germline V CDR1 and CDR2: MDHEN, SYDVKM. CDR3: CASNSGTGVSGNTIYF. The CDR3 bases are TGTGCCAGCAACTCCGGGACAGGGGTCTCTGGAAACACCATATATTTT.

This clone was seen more than once but under ten times. The chain carries TRBV4-1 and TRBJ1-4, with D possibly being TRBD1 (5 bases). The CDR3 runs to 17 residues. Trimming shortened V by 1 base and J by 8 bases, and 20 bases separated the two germline ends. Germline CDR1 reads MGHRA; CDR2 reads YSYEKL. CDR3 residues: CASSQGLGVGAREKLFF. CDR3 nucleotides: TGCGCCAGCAGCCAAGGTCTTGGGGTAGGGGCCCGGGAAAAACTGTTTTTT.

The chain combines TRBV20-1 with TRBJ2-7; a possible D gene is TRBD1 (5 bases). The CDR3 extends over 13 amino acids. CDR1 is DFQATT, CDR2 SNEGSKA, per germline (reference sequence). V was cut by 5 bases and J by 5 bases, with 16 bases left in between. CDR3 in amino acids: CSAGQGFQDEQYF. The CDR3 DNA reads TGCAGTGCTGGGCAGGGATTCCAGGACGAGCAGTACTTC.

The sample holds a few counts of this clone. The gene calls are TRBV6-2 or TRBV6-3 and TRBJ2-5; 7 bases map to TRBD2. There are 14 residues in the CDR3. Germline V gene sequence: CDR1 MNHEY, CDR2 SVGEGT. V lost 8 bases, J lost 5 bases, and 11 bases stayed unmatched. CDR3 DNA: TGTGCCAGCGGTCCGGGACTATCAAAGGAGACCCAGTACTTC. It encodes CASGPGLSKETQYF.

This clone was seen a few times. This chain links TRBV15 with TRBJ1-2; TRBD1 matches at 7 bases. The CDR3 sequence is 14 residues long. The V gene end was trimmed by 1 base and the J gene end by 5 bases; junction bases not matched to a gene: 4. Germline assignment: CDR1 LNHNV and CDR2 YYDKDF (reference sequence). DNA for the CDR3: TGTGCCACCAGCAGAGGAGGGACAGAGTATGGCTACACCTTC. It translates to CATSRGGTEYGYTF. Using reference TRBV15 and TRBJ1-2 for the parts outside the CDR3, the full variable domain is DAMVIQNPRYQVTQFGKPVTLSCSQTLNHNVMYWYQQKSSQAPKLLFHYYDKDFNNEADTPDNFQSRRPNTSFCFLDIRSPGLGDTAMYLCATSRGGTEYGYTFGSGTRLTVV.

This clone appeared a few times. The germline gene is not matched at one end of the junction; a read error may be the cause. The V and J genes are TRBV15 and TRBJ2-5; D is perhaps TRBD2 (6 bases). Germline lookup yields CDR1 LNHNV and CDR2 YYDKDF (reference sequence). The CDR3 sequence is 13 residues long. CDR3 in amino acids: CSTSREGGETQYF. The CDR3 DNA reads TGTTCCACCAGCAGAGAAGGAGGGGAGACCCAGTACTTC.

In its sample, this clone is medium-sized. The CDR3 reads CASSLAERIQETQYF. For the CDR3, the DNA is TGTGCCAGCAGCTTAGCGGAAAGGATCCAAGAGACCCAGTACTTC. This sequence joins TRBV7-6 and TRBJ2-5, with D unresolved. V lost 0 bases to trimming and J lost 1 base, with 9 bases between them. The CDR3 covers 15 residues. CDR1 SGHVS and CDR2 FNYEAQ come from the germline V gene. The full variable domain, its missing parts supplied by reference TRBV7-6 and TRBJ2-5, is GAGVSQSPRYKVTKRGQDVALRCDPISGHVSLYWYRQALGQGPEFLTYFNYEAQQDKSGLPNDRFSAERPEGSISTLTIQRTEQRDSAMYRCASSLAERIQETQYFGPGTRLLVL.

The chain recombines TRBV6-2 or TRBV6-3 with TRBJ2-1; D is perhaps TRBD1 (8 bases). The CDR3 is made up of 18 amino acids. Germline assignment: CDR1 MNHEY and CDR2 SVGEGT. Trimming took off 6 bases at V and 4 bases at J, with 25 bases between the two ends. The CDR3: CASSQGATVGGSYNEQFF. Here the CDR3 DNA reads TGTGCCAGCAGCCAGGGGGCTACAGTTGGCGGGAGTTACAATGAGCAGTTCTTC.

In its sample, this clone ranks as medium-sized. The rearrangement uses TRBV20-1 and TRBJ1-5, with D tentatively TRBD1 (6 bases). Trimming removed 0 bases at V and 6 bases at J, with 12 bases between. CDR1 is DFQATT, CDR2 SNEGSKA, per germline (reference sequence). This CDR3 has 14 residues. This CDR3 reads CSAREGGVSQPQHF. The CDR3, as DNA: TGCAGTGCTAGAGAAGGGGGAGTGTCTCAGCCCCAGCATTTT.

This clone has just a few counts. The chain has TRBV27 and TRBJ2-7; D call uncertain. V was cut by 2 bases and J by 4 bases, with 6 bases left in between. Germline CDR1 is MNHEY and CDR2 is SMNVEV (reference sequence). The length of the CDR3 is 12 residues. The CDR3 protein is CASSLKEYEQYV. The CDR3 DNA reads TGTGCCAGCAGTTTAAAGGAGTACGAGCAGTACGTC.

This clone has a single count. This CDR3 fails to terminate in the conserved phenylalanine or tryptophan, so it likely reflects a read error. It is unclear where the CDR3 begins or ends on the DNA, so no DNA is shown, and the CDR3 is as TCRdb lists it. The rearrangement joins TRBV27 to TRBJ2-1. The CDR3 is 14 residues long, ends included. CDR1 and CDR2 from the germline V gene are MNHEY and SMNVEV (reference sequence). The CDR3 region is CHSSLASSYNEQVY.

The chain is built from TRBV30 and TRBJ1-1; no clear D gene. The V end lost 4 bases, the J end lost 6 bases, and 12 bases lay between the germline ends. Germline lookup yields CDR1 GTSNPN and CDR2 SVGIG (reference sequence). The CDR3 consists of 12 residues. The CDR3, as DNA: TGTGCCTGGACCCTACATCGGTCTGAAGCTTTCTTT. This gives the protein CAWTLHRSEAFF.

This clone appeared many times. Given a much more abundant clone one base away, this may be a read error. The chain recombines TRBV7-2 with TRBJ2-7; D might be TRBD2 (5 bases). Germline CDR1 SGHTA, CDR2 FQGNSA. CDR3 length: 15 amino acids. The CDR3: CASSLGLGSSDEQYF. In DNA, the CDR3 is TGTGCCAGCAGCTTAGGATTAGGGAGCTCCGACGAGCAGTACTTC.

This clone has a handful of counts. This chain links TRBV20-1 with TRBJ2-7, with 9 nucleotides matching TRBD1. This CDR3 comprises 16 residues. Germline V gene sequence: CDR1 DFQATT, CDR2 SNEGSKA (reference sequence). The V gene end was trimmed by 3 bases and the J gene end by 3 bases; junction bases not matched to a gene: 12. The CDR3: CSASEDRGFVFYEQYF. Written as DNA, the CDR3 is TGCAGTGCTAGTGAGGACAGGGGATTCGTTTTCTACGAGCAGTACTTC.

This clone was counted ten times or more. A much more abundant neighbour one base away suggests this may be a read error. This same CDR3 is encoded by further DNA sequences in the sample. The chain has TRBV30 and TRBJ2-5, with TRBD2 matching 9 bases. CDR3 length: 13 residues. The trim removed 3 bases at V and 9 bases at J, leaving 8 bases unmatched. The germline V gene has CDR1 GTSNPN and CDR2 SVGIG (reference sequence). The CDR3 protein is CAWRGEAGGPQYF. CDR3 DNA sequence: TGTGCCTGGAGGGGGGAGGCGGGAGGGCCCCAGTACTTC.

A few counts support this clone. CDR3 region: CAWSNWGINEKLFF. DNA for the CDR3: TGTGCCTGGAGTAACTGGGGTATTAATGAAAAACTGTTTTTT. V usage is TRBV30 and J usage is TRBJ1-4; D is uncertain. The germline V gene encodes CDR1 GTSNPN and CDR2 SVGIG (reference sequence). Trimming cost V 2 bases and J 4 bases, with 11 bases left between them. There are 14 residues in the CDR3.

This clone occurred a few times. The chain has TRBV6-2 or TRBV6-3 and TRBJ1-2; D is unresolved. V was pared by 0 bases and J by 1 base, with 9 bases between. Germline V gene sequence: CDR1 MNHEY, CDR2 SVGEGT. The CDR3 extends over 15 amino acids. The CDR3 here is CASSYSGILNYGYTF. CDR3 DNA sequence: TGTGCCAGCAGTTACTCGGGGATTCTTAACTATGGCTACACCTTC.

Concerning this clone itself: Its ends do not fully match the called genes, so a read error is possible. The chain recombines TRBV20-1 with TRBJ2-1; 7 bases fit TRBD1. The V gene's germline CDR1 is DFQATT and CDR2 SNEGSKA (reference sequence). The CDR3 spans 13 residues. This chain's CDR3 is CSAAETGINEQFF. The CDR3 bases are TGCAGTGCGGCGGAGACAGGGATTAATGAACAGTTCTTC.

This clone was found once. V gene TRBV11-2 combines with J gene TRBJ2-1, with D unclear. CDR3 length equals 13 residues. From germline, CDR1 is SGHAT and CDR2 FQNNGV. The germline V and J ends were trimmed by 2 bases and 9 bases, with 11 bases remaining between them. This CDR3 is CASSLSSYGEQFF. For the CDR3, the DNA is TGTGCCAGCAGCTTATCTAGTTATGGTGAGCAGTTCTTC. Combining the CDR3 with reference TRBV11-2 and TRBJ2-1 gives the whole variable domain EAGVAQSPRYKIIEKRQSVAFWCNPISGHATLYWYQQILGQGPKLLIQFQNNGVVDDSQLPKDRFSAERLKGVDSTLKIQPAKLEDSAVYLCASSLSSYGEQFFGPGTRLTVL.

This clone was seen a few times. The chain is built from TRBV28 and TRBJ2-7; D might be TRBD1 (5 bases). Per the germline V gene, CDR1 is MDHEN and CDR2 is SYDVKM. Deletions cut 4 bases from V and 2 bases from J, with 18 bases between. The CDR3 has 16 residues. DNA of the CDR3: TGTGCCAGCAGTTCCCATCGACAGTTAGGGCCCTACGAGCAGTACTTC. It codes for CASSSHRQLGPYEQYF.

This clone was recorded a few times. The genes are TRBV30 and TRBJ1-2, with D perhaps matching TRBD1 (6 bases). V shed 4 bases and J shed 7 bases, with 13 bases lying between them. CDR1 is GTSNPN and CDR2 is SVGIG in the germline V gene (reference sequence). This CDR3 spans 12 amino acids. The CDR3 coding sequence is TGTGCCTGGACCGGGGGCGAATCTGGCTACACCTTC. Amino acid sequence: CAWTGGESGYTF.

V gene TRBV20-1 combines with J gene TRBJ1-1; D gene ambiguous. V lost 4 bases and J 0 bases, leaving 15 bases between the germline ends. Looked up from germline, CDR1 is DFQATT and CDR2 is SNEGSKA (reference sequence). The CDR3 has 15 amino acids. The CDR3: CSATDPLTVNTEAFF. DNA of the CDR3: TGCAGTGCTACCGACCCGCTGACGGTGAACACTGAAGCTTTCTTT.